The 29 T cell receptor beta chains below all came from one sample that was sequenced in a study of CD8+ T cells in alopecia areata. Extracted RNA was reverse transcribed into cDNA, the sequencing template. Produced via immunoSEQ multiplex PCR; TCRdb's table is partial and in-frame only. This sample has 4,300 or so clones, with roughly two thirds found just once. The sample taken for sequencing was skin. These receptors all come from a human donor in good health.

This clone occurred a few times. J is TRBJ2-1 and V is TRBV2, with unresolved D. Germline CDR1 and CDR2: SNHLY and FYNNEI. The CDR3 covers 11 residues. V was shortened by 8 bases and J by 4 bases, with 6 bases between the two germline ends. CDR3 residues: CASGVYNEQFF. CDR3 nucleotide sequence: TGTGCCAGCGGTGTGTACAATGAGCAGTTCTTC.

This clone was found a few times. The chain carries TRBV28 and TRBJ1-4, with D maybe TRBD1 (6 bases). V lost 5 bases and J lost 7, with 11 bases in between. The CDR3 has 13 residues. Germline CDR1 reads MDHEN; CDR2 reads SYDVKM. The DNA for the CDR3 is TGTGCCAGCAGTGCAGGGGCGAGTGAAAAACTGTTTTTT. Amino acids: CASSAGASEKLFF.

The chain has TRBV7-9 and TRBJ2-1, with 9 bases identical to TRBD2. The CDR3 sequence is 14 residues long. With 7 bases clipped from V and 5 bases from J, the junction kept 6 bases outside the gene matches. Germline CDR1 SEHNR, CDR2 FQNEAQ (reference sequence). The CDR3: CASNGGRENNEQFF. DNA of the CDR3: TGTGCCAGCAATGGCGGGAGGGAGAACAATGAGCAGTTCTTC.

V and J are TRBV29-1 and TRBJ1-1; no firm D call. Trimming left V 4 bases short and J 1 base short, with 10 bases between. The CDR3 spans 13 residues. Germline V gene sequence: CDR1 SQVTM, CDR2 ANQGSEA. The CDR3 DNA reads TGCAGCGTTGTACGAACGGCGAACACTGAAGCTTTCTTT. Protein: CSVVRTANTEAFF.

This clone was found once. The chain has TRBV4-1 and TRBJ2-1; D gene ambiguous. Trimming left V 4 bases short and J 7 bases short, with 11 bases between. Germline V gene data show CDR1 as MGHRA and CDR2 as YSYEKL. The CDR3 contains 13 residues. CDR3 in amino acids: CASSLRSLNEQFF. CDR3 nucleotide sequence: TGCGCCAGCAGCCTCCGCTCCCTGAATGAGCAGTTCTTC.

This sequence joins TRBV13 and TRBJ2-1, with TRBD2 matching over 7 bases. Trimming cost V 2 bases and J 5 bases; bases outside gene matches: 6. Germline values: CDR1 PRHDT, CDR2 FYEKMQ (reference sequence). The CDR3 is 15 amino acids. The CDR3, as DNA: TGTGCCAGCAGCTTACCCAGCGGGAATCACAATGAGCAGTTCTTC. This gives the protein CASSLPSGNHNEQFF.

V is TRBV9 and J is TRBJ2-1; 8 bases are a match to TRBD2. The CDR3 covers 16 residues. The ends lost 4 bases at V and 3 bases at J; junction bases unmatched: 9. Germline CDR1 reads SGDLS; CDR2 reads YYNGEE. For the CDR3, the DNA is TGTGCCAGCAGCATCTTAGCGGGAAGCCTCTACAATGAGCAGTTCTTC. Translation gives CASSILAGSLYNEQFF.

The rearrangement uses TRBV7-9 and TRBJ1-1; TRBD1 is a possible D gene (5 bases). CDR3 length: 15 residues. Trimming stripped 0 bases from V and 6 bases from J, with 14 bases between. CDR1 SEHNR and CDR2 FQNEAQ come from the germline V gene (reference sequence). The CDR3 protein is CASSLALGGRAEAFF. CDR3 DNA sequence: TGTGCCAGCAGCTTAGCGCTTGGGGGTCGAGCTGAAGCTTTCTTT. Using reference TRBV7-9 and TRBJ1-1 for the parts outside the CDR3, the full variable domain is DTGVSQNPRHKITKRGQNVTFRCDPISEHNRLYWYRQTLGQGPEFLTYFQNEAQLEKSRLLSDRFSAERPKGSFSTLEIQRTEQGDSAMYLCASSLALGGRAEAFFGQGTRLTVV.

J is TRBJ2-1 and V is TRBV6-6; D could derive from TRBD1 or TRBD2 (5 bases each). Per germline, CDR1 MNHNY and CDR2 SVGAGI (reference sequence). V was cut by 2 bases and J by 3 bases, with 11 bases left in between. The CDR3 extends over 15 amino acids. The CDR3 sequence: CASSYPGRSYNEQFF. The CDR3 DNA reads as TGTGCCAGCAGTTACCCGGGGCGAAGCTACAATGAGCAGTTCTTC.

The chain joins TRBV19 to TRBJ1-1, with a possible D match to TRBD1 (6 bases). Germline lookup yields CDR1 LNHDA and CDR2 SQIVND (reference sequence). The CDR3 has 13 amino acids. The V and J ends lost 5 bases and 3 bases respectively, with 10 bases between them. CDR3 in amino acids: CASSVTGHTEAFF. CDR3 nucleotides: TGTGCCAGTAGTGTAACAGGGCACACTGAAGCTTTCTTT. The full variable domain, with the rest looked up from reference TRBV19 and TRBJ1-1, is DGGITQSPKYLFRKEGQNVTLSCEQNLNHDAMYWYRQDPGQGLRLIYYSQIVNDFQKGDIAEGYSVSREKKESFPLTVTSAQKNPTAFYLCASSVTGHTEAFFGQGTRLTVV.

Only one count was recorded for this clone. The rearrangement joins TRBV10-3 to TRBJ1-6; no clear D gene. Looked up from germline, CDR1 is ENHRY and CDR2 is SYGVKD. Trimming removed 2 bases from V and 8 bases from J, with 7 bases in between. The CDR3 has 13 amino acids. The CDR3 nucleotides are TGTGCCATCAGTGAGAGGGAGGATTCACCCCTCCACTTT. It yields the protein CAISEREDSPLHF.

This chain uses TRBV5-1 with TRBJ1-1; D unclear. Trimming shortened V by 4 bases and J by 5 bases, and 15 bases separated the two germline ends. The germline V gene encodes CDR1 SGHRS and CDR2 YFSETQ. There are 14 residues in the CDR3. As DNA, the CDR3 is TGCGCCAGCAGCGTCTTCGGGCTTCAGACTGAAGCTTTCTTT. It translates to CASSVFGLQTEAFF.

The chain couples TRBV4-1 to TRBJ1-1, with D perhaps matching TRBD1 (6 bases). Germline values: CDR1 MGHRA, CDR2 YSYEKL. The CDR3 runs 14 residues. The V gene lost 0 bases and the J gene lost 3 bases, with 8 bases spanning the gap. The CDR3 loop is CASSQEQGHTEAFF. CDR3 coding DNA: TGCGCCAGCAGCCAAGAACAGGGCCACACTGAAGCTTTCTTT.

V and J are TRBV27 and TRBJ1-2; perhaps TRBD1 as D (5 bases). The germline CDR1 and CDR2 sequences are MNHEY and SMNVEV (reference sequence). This CDR3 comprises 13 residues. V lost 4 bases, J lost 8 bases, and 14 bases lay in between. CDR3 loop: CASSSGPSGGYTF. The CDR3 coding sequence is TGTGCCAGCAGTTCGGGACCCAGCGGGGGCTACACCTTC.

The chain joins TRBV30 to TRBJ2-7; tentatively, D is TRBD1 (6 bases). This CDR3 has 14 amino acids. V was cut by 4 bases and J by 4 bases, with 17 bases left in between. Germline-derived CDR1 and CDR2 are GTSNPN and SVGIG (reference sequence). The CDR3 region is CAWKRGRGLYEQYF. The CDR3, as DNA: TGTGCCTGGAAAAGGGGCAGGGGCCTGTACGAGCAGTACTTC. Combining the CDR3 with reference TRBV30 and TRBJ2-7 gives the whole variable domain SQTIHQWPATLVQPVGSPLSLECTVEGTSNPNLYWYRQAAGRGLQLLFYSVGIGQISSEVPQNLSASRPQDRQFILSSKKLLLSDSGFYLCAWKRGRGLYEQYFGPGTRLTVT.

V usage is TRBV7-2 and J usage is TRBJ2-7; D is ambiguous. This CDR3 is built from 14 residues. Trimming took off 5 bases at V and 1 base at J, with 12 bases between the two ends. Germline values: CDR1 SGHTA, CDR2 FQGNSA. CDR3 DNA: TGTGCCAGCAGCAACAATCGGGTGTCCTACGAGCAGTACTTC. Encoded protein: CASSNNRVSYEQYF.

This chain joins TRBV4-1 and TRBJ2-7, with 7 bases fitting TRBD1. The CDR3 has 15 amino acids. V lost 6 bases to trimming and J lost 0 bases; unmatched junction nucleotides: 8. CDR1 MGHRA and CDR2 YSYEKL come from the germline V gene. The CDR3 DNA sequence: TGCGCCAGCAGTTTAGGGGGCATCGGCTCCTACGAGCAGTACTTC. This gives the protein CASSLGGIGSYEQYF.

The chain combines TRBV19 with TRBJ1-5; D unclear. The CDR3 runs 14 residues. Germline V lookup: CDR1 LNHDA, CDR2 SQIVND (reference sequence). V lost 3 bases to trimming and J lost 5 bases, with 11 bases between them. DNA for the CDR3: TGTGCCAGTAGTATGCAGCAAAGCCATCAGCCCCAGCATTTT. Its protein product is CASSMQQSHQPQHF.

The J gene is TRBJ1-5, the V gene TRBV29-1; D ambiguous. Germline lookup yields CDR1 SQVTM and CDR2 ANQGSEA. The CDR3 is made up of 13 amino acids. Trimming cost V 6 bases and J 3 bases, with 12 bases left between them. In DNA form, the CDR3 reads TGCAGCGTACTACCGGGGTTCAATCAGCCCCAGCATTTT. It translates to CSVLPGFNQPQHF.

Relative to its sample, this clone is large. V and J are TRBV6-6 and TRBJ2-1, with 7 bases that match TRBD2. Germline loops: CDR1 MNHNY, CDR2 SVGAGI (reference sequence). Trimming took 7 bases from V and 7 from J; bases not matched to a gene: 13. This CDR3 contains 15 residues. In nucleotides, the CDR3 is TGTGCCAGCACCCTCAGGTCTAGCGGTGGGAATGAGCAGTTCTTC. Amino acids: CASTLRSSGGNEQFF.

V gene TRBV7-9 combines with J gene TRBJ2-2; no definite D call. The germline V gene has CDR1 SEHNR and CDR2 FQNEAQ (reference sequence). V shed 7 bases and J shed 4 bases, with 1 base lying between them. The CDR3 sequence is 10 residues long. The CDR3 sequence is CASTTGELFF. The CDR3 nucleotides are TGTGCCAGCACCACCGGGGAGCTGTTTTTT.

This chain links TRBV29-1 with TRBJ2-5; D not certain. V was cut by 7 bases and J by 4 bases, with 10 bases left in between. Germline-derived CDR1 and CDR2 are SQVTM and ANQGSEA. This CDR3 is 11 amino acids long. The CDR3 DNA follows: TGCAGCGCTAAGACCGGAGAGACCCAGTACTTC. Amino acid sequence: CSAKTGETQYF. Drawing the rest from reference TRBV29-1 and TRBJ2-5, the complete variable domain is SAVISQKPSRDICQRGTSLTIQCQVDSQVTMMFWYRQQPGQSLTLIATANQGSEATYESGFVIDKFPISRPNLTFSTLTVSNMSPEDSSIYLCSAKTGETQYFGPGTRLLVL.

This chain joins TRBV15 and TRBJ2-7, with D perhaps TRBD2 (5 bases). Trimming removed 1 base at V and 6 bases at J, with 13 bases between. The germline V gene encodes CDR1 LNHNV and CDR2 YYDKDF (reference sequence). The CDR3 extends over 14 amino acids. In DNA form, the CDR3 reads TGTGCCACCAGCAGAGGTGGACTGGTCCTCGAGCAGTACTTC. This codes for CATSRGGLVLEQYF.

The genes are TRBV7-2 and TRBJ2-6, with D uncertain. V lost 4 bases, J lost 2 bases, and 6 bases lay in between. Germline V gene sequence: CDR1 SGHTA, CDR2 FQGNSA. This CDR3 comprises 14 residues. For the CDR3, the DNA is TGTGCCAGCAGCTGGAAAACTGGGGCCAACGTCCTGACTTTC. Amino acids: CASSWKTGANVLTF.

CDR3 sequence: CATSHTDRPNTEAFF. CDR3 DNA sequence: TGTGCCACCAGCCACACTGACAGGCCGAACACTGAAGCTTTCTTT. The rearrangement links TRBV15 to TRBJ1-1; TRBD1 is a possible D gene (6 bases). V was trimmed by 5 bases and J by 1 base, leaving 14 bases between them. CDR1 and CDR2 from the germline V gene are LNHNV and YYDKDF (reference sequence). The CDR3 runs 15 residues. Full variable domain (missing parts from reference TRBV15 and TRBJ1-1): DAMVIQNPRYQVTQFGKPVTLSCSQTLNHNVMYWYQQKSSQAPKLLFHYYDKDFNNEADTPDNFQSRRPNTSFCFLDIRSPGLGDTAMYLCATSHTDRPNTEAFFGQGTRLTVV.

The chain couples TRBV5-1 to TRBJ2-6; 7 nucleotides match TRBD1. The CDR3 is 16 amino acids. CDR1 is SGHRS and CDR2 is YFSETQ in the germline V gene. V shed 4 bases, J shed 3 bases, and the junction held 7 bases outside the gene matches. The CDR3 DNA follows: TGCGCCAGCAGCGGGGGAGACAGGGTTGGGGCCAACGTCCTGACTTTC. Translation gives CASSGGDRVGANVLTF.

This chain uses TRBV5-6 with TRBJ2-3; no reliable D call. CDR3 length: 15 amino acids. Germline assignment: CDR1 SGHDT and CDR2 YYEEEE. The ends were cut back, 2 bases at V and 0 bases at J, with 10 bases in the middle. This chain's CDR3 is CASSFSFTSTDTQYF. For the CDR3, the DNA is TGTGCCAGCAGCTTCTCCTTTACTAGCACAGATACGCAGTATTTT.

The chain joins TRBV5-5 to TRBJ1-5; D gene unclear. With 2 bases removed from V and 0 bases from J, the gap between germline ends came to 9 bases. There are 15 residues in the CDR3. Germline V lookup: CDR1 SGHKS, CDR2 YYEKEE (reference sequence). The chain's CDR3 is CASSFRAYSNQPQHF. The CDR3 nucleotides read TGTGCCAGCAGCTTTAGGGCTTATAGCAATCAGCCCCAGCATTTT.

This clone was observed a handful of times. V usage is TRBV7-3 and J usage is TRBJ1-6; D might be TRBD1 (5 bases). The CDR3 is 14 residues long. Germline assignment: CDR1 SGHTA and CDR2 FQGTGA. The ends were cut back, 3 bases at V and 6 bases at J, with 9 bases in the middle. In DNA form, the CDR3 reads TGTGCCAGCAGCTTTCAGGGCAGTAATTCACCCCTCCACTTT. Residues: CASSFQGSNSPLHF.